This T cell receptor beta chain was obtained from a study of OX40 agonist ivuxolimab in advanced cancers. CDR1 is ENHRY, CDR2 SYGVKD, per germline. This CDR3 is built from 15 residues. Trimming shortened V by 6 bases and J by 3 bases, and 18 bases separated the two germline ends. This table comes from immunoSEQ multiplex PCR, and its TCRdb copy is limited to in-frame clones, with some not included. The sample contains more than 45,000 clones, about 90% of which appear only once. The chain joins TRBV10-3 to TRBJ2-7; weak D call: TRBD2 (5 bases). Source: CD4+ or CD8+ T cells sorted from blood, taken in a trial of the OX40 agonist ivuxolimab. The TCR sequence derives from an adult with an advanced solid tumor such as melanoma, head and neck, liver or kidney cancer. The CDR3: CAISDTITGVYEQYF. The CDR3, as DNA: TGTGCCATCAGCGACACCATCACCGGGGTCTACGAGCAGTACTTC.